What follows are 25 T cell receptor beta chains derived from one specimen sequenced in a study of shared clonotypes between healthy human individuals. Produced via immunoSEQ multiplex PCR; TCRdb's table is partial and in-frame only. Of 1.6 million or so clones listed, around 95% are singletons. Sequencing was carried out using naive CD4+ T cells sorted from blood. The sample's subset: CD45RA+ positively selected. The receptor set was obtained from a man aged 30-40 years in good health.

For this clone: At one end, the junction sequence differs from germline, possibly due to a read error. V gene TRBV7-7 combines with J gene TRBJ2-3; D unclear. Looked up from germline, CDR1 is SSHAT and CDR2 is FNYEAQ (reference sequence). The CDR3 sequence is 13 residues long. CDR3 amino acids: CASSLSSTDTQYF. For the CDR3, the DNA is TGTGCTAGCAGCTTAAGTAGCACAGATACGCAGTATTTT.

CDR3 protein: CAISLGTANQPQHF. In nucleotides, the CDR3 is TGTGCCATCAGCCTTGGGACAGCAAATCAGCCCCAGCATTTT. This chain links TRBV10-3 with TRBJ1-5; 7 positions match TRBD1. V shed 6 bases, J shed 4 bases, and the junction held 6 bases outside the gene matches. This CDR3 comprises 14 residues. Germline loops: CDR1 ENHRY, CDR2 SYGVKD.

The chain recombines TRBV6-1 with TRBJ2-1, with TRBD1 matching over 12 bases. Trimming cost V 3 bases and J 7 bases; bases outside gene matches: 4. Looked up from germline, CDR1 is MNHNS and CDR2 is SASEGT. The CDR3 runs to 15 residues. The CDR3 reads CASSDGTGGANEQFF. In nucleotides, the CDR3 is TGTGCCAGCAGTGACGGGACAGGGGGCGCGAATGAGCAGTTCTTC.

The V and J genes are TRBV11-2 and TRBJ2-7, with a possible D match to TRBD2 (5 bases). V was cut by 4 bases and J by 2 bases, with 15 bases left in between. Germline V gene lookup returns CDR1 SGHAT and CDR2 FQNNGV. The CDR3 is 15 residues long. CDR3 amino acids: CASSSFPGIAYEQYF. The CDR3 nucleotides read TGTGCCAGCAGCTCCTTTCCGGGGATCGCCTACGAGCAGTACTTC.

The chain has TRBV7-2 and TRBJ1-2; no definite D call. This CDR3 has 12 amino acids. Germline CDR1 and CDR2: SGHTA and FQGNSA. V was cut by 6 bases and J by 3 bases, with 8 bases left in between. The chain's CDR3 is CASRRRDYGYTF. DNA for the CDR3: TGTGCCAGCAGACGGCGAGACTATGGCTACACCTTC.

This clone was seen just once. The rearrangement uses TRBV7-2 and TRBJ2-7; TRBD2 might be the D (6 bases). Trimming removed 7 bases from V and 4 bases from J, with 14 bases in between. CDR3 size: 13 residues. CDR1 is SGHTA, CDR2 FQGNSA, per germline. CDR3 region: CASTLGGEYEQYF. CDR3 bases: TGTGCCAGCACCCTCGGGGGTGAGTACGAGCAGTACTTC. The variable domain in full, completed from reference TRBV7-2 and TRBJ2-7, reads GAGVSQSPSNKVTEKGKDVELRCDPISGHTALYWYRQSLGQGLEFLIYFQGNSAPDKSGLPSDRFSAERTGGSVSTLTIQRTQQEDSAVYLCASTLGGEYEQYFGPGTRLTVT.

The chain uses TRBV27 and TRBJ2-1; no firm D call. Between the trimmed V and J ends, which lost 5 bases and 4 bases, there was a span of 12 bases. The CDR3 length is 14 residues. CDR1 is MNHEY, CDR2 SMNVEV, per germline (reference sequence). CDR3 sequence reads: CASSLGHVYNEQFF. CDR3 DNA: TGTGCCAGCAGTCTTGGCCACGTTTACAATGAGCAGTTCTTC.

This CDR3 reads CASSRLADSYNEQFF. The CDR3 nucleotides are TGCGCCAGCAGCCGTCTGGCGGACTCCTACAATGAGCAGTTCTTC. The V call is TRBV4-1, the J call TRBJ2-1; D is undetermined. The germline CDR1 and CDR2 sequences are MGHRA and YSYEKL. V lost 4 bases and J lost 0, with 10 bases in between. CDR3 size: 15 residues.

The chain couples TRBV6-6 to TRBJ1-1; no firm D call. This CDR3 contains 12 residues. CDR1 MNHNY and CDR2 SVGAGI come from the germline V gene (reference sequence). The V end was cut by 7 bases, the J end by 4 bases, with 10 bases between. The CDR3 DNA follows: TGTGCCAGCACCCTTTCACGCACTGAAGCTTTCTTT. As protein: CASTLSRTEAFF.

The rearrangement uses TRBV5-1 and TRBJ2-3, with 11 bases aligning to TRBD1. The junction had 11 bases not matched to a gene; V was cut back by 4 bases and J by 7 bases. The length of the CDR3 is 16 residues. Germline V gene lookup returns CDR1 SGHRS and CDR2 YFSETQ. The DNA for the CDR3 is TGCGCCAGCAGCGCGGGACAGGGGGGCGGTTCATATACGCAGTATTTT. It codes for CASSAGQGGGSYTQYF.

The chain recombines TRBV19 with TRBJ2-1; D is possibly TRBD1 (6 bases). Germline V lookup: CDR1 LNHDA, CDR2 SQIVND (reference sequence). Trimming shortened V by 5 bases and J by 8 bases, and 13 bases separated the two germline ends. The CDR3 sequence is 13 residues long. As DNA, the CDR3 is TGTGCCAGTAGTCAGGGGTTGTTCTATGAGCAGTTCTTC. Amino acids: CASSQGLFYEQFF.

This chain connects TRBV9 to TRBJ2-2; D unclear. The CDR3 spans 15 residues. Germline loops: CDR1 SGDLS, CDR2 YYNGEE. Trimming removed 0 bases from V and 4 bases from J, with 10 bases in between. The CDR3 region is CASSVAPGATGELFF. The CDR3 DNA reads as TGTGCCAGCAGCGTAGCCCCAGGCGCCACCGGGGAGCTGTTTTTT. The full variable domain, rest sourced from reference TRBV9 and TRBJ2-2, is DSGVTQTPKHLITATGQRVTLRCSPRSGDLSVYWYQQSLDQGLQFLIQYYNGEERAKGNILERFSAQQFPDLHSELNLSSLELGDSALYFCASSVAPGATGELFFGEGSRLTVL.

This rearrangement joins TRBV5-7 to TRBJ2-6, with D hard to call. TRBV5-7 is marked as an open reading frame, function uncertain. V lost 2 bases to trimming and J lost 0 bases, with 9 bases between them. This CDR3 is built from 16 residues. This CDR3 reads CASSFIQSSGANVLTF. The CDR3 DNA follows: TGTGCCAGCAGCTTTATTCAGAGCTCTGGGGCCAACGTCCTGACTTTC.

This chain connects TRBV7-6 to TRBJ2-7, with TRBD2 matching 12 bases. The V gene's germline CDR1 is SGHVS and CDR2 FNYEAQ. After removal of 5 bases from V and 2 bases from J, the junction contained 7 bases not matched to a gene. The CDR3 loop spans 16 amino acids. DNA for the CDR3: TGTGCCAGCAGCCAACCCCTAGCGGGAGGGACCTACGAGCAGTACTTC. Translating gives CASSQPLAGGTYEQYF.

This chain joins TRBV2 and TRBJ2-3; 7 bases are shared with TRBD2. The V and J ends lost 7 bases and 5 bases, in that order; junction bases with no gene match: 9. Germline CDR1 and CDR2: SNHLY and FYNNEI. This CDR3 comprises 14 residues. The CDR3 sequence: CASNGGSRGDTQYF. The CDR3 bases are TGTGCCAGCAACGGCGGGAGCCGTGGAGATACGCAGTATTTT.

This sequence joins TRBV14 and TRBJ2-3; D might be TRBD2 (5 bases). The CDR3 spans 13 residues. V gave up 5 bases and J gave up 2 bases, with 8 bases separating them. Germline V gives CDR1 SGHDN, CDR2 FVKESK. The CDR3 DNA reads TGTGCCAGCAGCGGACTTAACACAGATACGCAGTATTTT. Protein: CASSGLNTDTQYF.

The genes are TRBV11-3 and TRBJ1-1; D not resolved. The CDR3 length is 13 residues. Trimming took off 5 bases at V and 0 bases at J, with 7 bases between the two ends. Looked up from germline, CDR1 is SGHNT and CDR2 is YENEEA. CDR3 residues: CASSAHLNTEAFF. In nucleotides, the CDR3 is TGTGCCAGCAGCGCCCACTTGAACACTGAAGCTTTCTTT.

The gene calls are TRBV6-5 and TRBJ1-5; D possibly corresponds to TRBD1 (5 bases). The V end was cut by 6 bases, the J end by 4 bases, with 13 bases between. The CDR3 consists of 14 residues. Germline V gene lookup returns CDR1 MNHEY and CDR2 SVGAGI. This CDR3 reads CASSPGLTNQPQHF. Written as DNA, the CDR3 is TGTGCCAGCAGCCCGGGACTTACTAATCAGCCCCAGCATTTT.

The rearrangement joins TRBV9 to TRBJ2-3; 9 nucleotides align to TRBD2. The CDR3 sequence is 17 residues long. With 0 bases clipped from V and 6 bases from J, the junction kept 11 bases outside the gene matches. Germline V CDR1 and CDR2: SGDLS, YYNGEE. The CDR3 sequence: CASSVDGRLAVGDTQYF. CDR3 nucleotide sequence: TGTGCCAGCAGCGTAGATGGTAGACTAGCGGTGGGGGATACGCAGTATTTT.

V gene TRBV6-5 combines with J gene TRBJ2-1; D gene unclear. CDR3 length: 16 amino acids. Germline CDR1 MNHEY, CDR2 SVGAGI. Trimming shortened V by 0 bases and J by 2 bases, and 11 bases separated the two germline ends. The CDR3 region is CASSYSTGLTYNEQFF. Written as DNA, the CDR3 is TGTGCCAGCAGTTACTCAACGGGCCTAACCTACAATGAGCAGTTCTTC.

As DNA, the CDR3 is TGCGCCAGCAGCTTGGCCGGGACTAGCGGGAGCCAATCCTACAATGAGCAGTTCTTC. As protein: CASSLAGTSGSQSYNEQFF. J is TRBJ2-1 and V is TRBV5-1; 14 bases are shared with TRBD2. This CDR3 comprises 19 residues. The V gene's germline CDR1 is SGHRS and CDR2 YFSETQ. V dropped 0 bases and J dropped 1; count of bases not matched to a gene: 6.

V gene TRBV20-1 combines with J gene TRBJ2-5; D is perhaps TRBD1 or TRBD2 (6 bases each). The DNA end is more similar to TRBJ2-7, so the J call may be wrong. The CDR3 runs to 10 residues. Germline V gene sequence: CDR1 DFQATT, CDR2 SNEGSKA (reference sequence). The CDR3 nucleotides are TGCAGCGCCGGGGGCCACGAGCAGTACTTC. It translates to CSAGGHEQYF.

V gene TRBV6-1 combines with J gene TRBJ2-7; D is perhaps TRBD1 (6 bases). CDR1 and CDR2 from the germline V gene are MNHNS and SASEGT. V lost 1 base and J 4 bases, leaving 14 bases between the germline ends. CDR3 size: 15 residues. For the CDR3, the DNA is TGTGCCAGCAGTGAAGGGTGGGGGCCTCTGTACGAGCAGTACTTC. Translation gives CASSEGWGPLYEQYF.

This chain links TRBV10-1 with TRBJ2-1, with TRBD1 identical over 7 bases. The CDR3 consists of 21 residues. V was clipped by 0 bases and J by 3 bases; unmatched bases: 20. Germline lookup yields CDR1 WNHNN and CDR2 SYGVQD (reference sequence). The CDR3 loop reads CASSESSYRGTVQRGYNEQFF. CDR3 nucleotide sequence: TGCGCCAGCAGTGAGTCGTCATATCGTGGGACAGTCCAACGGGGCTACAATGAGCAGTTCTTC.

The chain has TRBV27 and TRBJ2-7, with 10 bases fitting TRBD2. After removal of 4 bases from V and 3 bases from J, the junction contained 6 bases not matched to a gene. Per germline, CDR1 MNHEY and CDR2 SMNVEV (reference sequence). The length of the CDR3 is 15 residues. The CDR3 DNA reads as TGTGCCAGCAGTTACCGGCCTAGCGGGAGCTACGAGCAGTACTTC. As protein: CASSYRPSGSYEQYF.